This T cell receptor (beta chain) was profiled in a study of blood T cell repertoires in COVID-19. Study processing details: Cell counts per sample came from amplifying reference gene primers. Sequencing was performed with immunoSEQ multiplex PCR; in TCRdb, only in-frame clones are kept and a portion is missing. The V and J calls and clone size were taken over from that table, and D and trimming were inferred from the DNA. Of about 220,000 clones in the sample, around 87% are singletons; the top ten hold about 3%. Recruitment covered over 20 US areas and drew participants whose ages spanned about 18 to 100 years. Germline V lookup: CDR1 SGHRS, CDR2 YFSETQ. With 3 bases removed from V and 3 bases from J, the gap between germline ends came to 18 bases. The CDR3 sequence is 16 residues long.

The chain couples TRBV5-1 to TRBJ2-5, with D perhaps matching TRBD1 (6 bases). The sequenced material came from PBMCs or T cells enriched from blood (not recorded which). The sequence derives from a woman aged 18-29 years in a cohort exposed to, infected with or recovered from COVID-19 (not recorded which). The CDR3 loop reads CASSSTRGFSEETQYF. In nucleotides, the CDR3 is TGCGCCAGCAGCTCTACCAGGGGATTCTCGGAAGAGACCCAGTACTTC.